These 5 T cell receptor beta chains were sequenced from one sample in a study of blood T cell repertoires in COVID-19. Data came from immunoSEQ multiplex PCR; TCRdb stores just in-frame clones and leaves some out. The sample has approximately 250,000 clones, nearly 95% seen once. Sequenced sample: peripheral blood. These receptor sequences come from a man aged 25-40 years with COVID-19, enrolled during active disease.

The CDR3 nucleotides read TGTGCCAGCAGTTACTCACCCGGGGGGGCACTTGAGCAGTTCTTC. This gives the protein CASSYSPGGALEQFF. This chain joins TRBV6-5 and TRBJ2-1; 8 bases align to TRBD2. With 0 bases clipped from V and 9 bases from J, the junction kept 7 bases outside the gene matches. This CDR3 contains 15 residues. Germline CDR1 is MNHEY and CDR2 is SVGAGI.

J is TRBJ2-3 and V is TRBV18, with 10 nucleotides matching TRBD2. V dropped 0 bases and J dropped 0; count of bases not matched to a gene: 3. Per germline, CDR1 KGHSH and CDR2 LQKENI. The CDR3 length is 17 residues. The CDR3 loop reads CASSPPLAGASTDTQYF. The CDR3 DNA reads TGTGCCAGCTCACCACCCCTAGCGGGAGCAAGCACAGATACGCAGTATTTT. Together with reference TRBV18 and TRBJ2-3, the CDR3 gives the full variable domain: NAGVMQNPRHLVRRRGQEARLRCSPMKGHSHVYWYRQLPEEGLKFMVYLQKENIIDESGMPKERFSAEFPKEGPSILRIQQVVRGDSAAYFCASSPPLAGASTDTQYFGPGTRLTVL.

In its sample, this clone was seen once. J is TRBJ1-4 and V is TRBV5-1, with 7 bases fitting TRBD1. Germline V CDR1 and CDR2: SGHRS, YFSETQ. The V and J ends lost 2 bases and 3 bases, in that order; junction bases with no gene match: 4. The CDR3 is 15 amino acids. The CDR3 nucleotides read TGCGCCAGCAGCTTCTATGGACAGGCTAATGAAAAACTGTTTTTT. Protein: CASSFYGQANEKLFF.

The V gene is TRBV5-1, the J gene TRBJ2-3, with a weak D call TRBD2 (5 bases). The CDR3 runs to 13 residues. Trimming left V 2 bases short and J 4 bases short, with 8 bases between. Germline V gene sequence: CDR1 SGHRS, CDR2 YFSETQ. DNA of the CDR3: TGCGCCAGCAGCTTCTCCGGGGCAGATACGCAGTATTTT. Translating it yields CASSFSGADTQYF. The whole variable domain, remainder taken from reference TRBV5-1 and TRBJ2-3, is KAGVTQTPRYLIKTRGQQVTLSCSPISGHRSVSWYQQTPGQGLQFLFEYFSETQRNKGNFPGRFSGRQFSNSRSEMNVSTLELGDSALYLCASSFSGADTQYFGPGTRLTVL.

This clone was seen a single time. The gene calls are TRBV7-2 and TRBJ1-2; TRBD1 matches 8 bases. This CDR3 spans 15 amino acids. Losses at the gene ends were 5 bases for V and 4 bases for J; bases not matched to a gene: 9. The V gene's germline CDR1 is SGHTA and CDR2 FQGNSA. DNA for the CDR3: TGTGCCAGCAGCCCCCCACAGGGGGGGTTCTATGGCTACACCTTC. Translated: CASSPPQGGFYGYTF.